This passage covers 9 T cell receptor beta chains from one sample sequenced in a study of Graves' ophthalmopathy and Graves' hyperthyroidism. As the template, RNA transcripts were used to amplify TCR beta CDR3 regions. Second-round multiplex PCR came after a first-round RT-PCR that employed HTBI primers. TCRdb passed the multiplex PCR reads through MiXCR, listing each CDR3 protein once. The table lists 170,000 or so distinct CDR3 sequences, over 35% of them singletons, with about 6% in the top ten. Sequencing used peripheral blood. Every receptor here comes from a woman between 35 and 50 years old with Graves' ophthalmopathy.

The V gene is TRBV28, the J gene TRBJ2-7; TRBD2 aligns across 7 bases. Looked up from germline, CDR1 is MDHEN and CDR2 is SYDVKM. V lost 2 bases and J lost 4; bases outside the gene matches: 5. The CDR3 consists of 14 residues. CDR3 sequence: CASSLTLAAYEQYF. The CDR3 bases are TGTGCCAGCAGTTTAACGCTAGCGGCGTACGAGCAGTACTTC.

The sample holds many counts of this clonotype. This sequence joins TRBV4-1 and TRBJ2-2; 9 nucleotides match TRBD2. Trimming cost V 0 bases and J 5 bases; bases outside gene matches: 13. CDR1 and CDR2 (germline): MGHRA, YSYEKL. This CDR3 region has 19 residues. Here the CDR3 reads CASSQDLGSGSSGTGELFF. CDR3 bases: TGCGCCAGCAGCCAAGATCTAGGTAGCGGGAGCTCTGGGACCGGGGAGCTGTTTTTT.

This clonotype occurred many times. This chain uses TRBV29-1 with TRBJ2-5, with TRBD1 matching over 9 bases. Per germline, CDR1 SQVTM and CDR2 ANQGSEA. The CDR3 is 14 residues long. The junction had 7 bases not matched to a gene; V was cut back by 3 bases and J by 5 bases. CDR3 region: CSVEWTGVAETQYF. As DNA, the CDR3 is TGCAGCGTTGAGTGGACAGGGGTGGCGGAGACCCAGTACTTC. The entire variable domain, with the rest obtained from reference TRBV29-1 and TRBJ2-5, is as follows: SAVISQKPSRDICQRGTSLTIQCQVDSQVTMMFWYRQQPGQSLTLIATANQGSEATYESGFVIDKFPISRPNLTFSTLTVSNMSPEDSSIYLCSVEWTGVAETQYFGPGTRLLVL.

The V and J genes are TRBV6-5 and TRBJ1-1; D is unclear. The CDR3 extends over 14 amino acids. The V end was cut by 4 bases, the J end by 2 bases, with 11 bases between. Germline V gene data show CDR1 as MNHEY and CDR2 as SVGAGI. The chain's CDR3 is CASSSPQRNTEAFF. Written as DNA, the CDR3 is TGTGCCAGCAGTTCCCCACAGAGAAACACTGAAGCTTTCTTT.

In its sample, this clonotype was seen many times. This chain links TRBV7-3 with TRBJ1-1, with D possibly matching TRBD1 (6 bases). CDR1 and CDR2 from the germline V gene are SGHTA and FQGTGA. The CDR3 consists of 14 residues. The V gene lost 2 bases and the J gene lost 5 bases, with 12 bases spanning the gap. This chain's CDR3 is CASSLQGRGTEAFF. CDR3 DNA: TGTGCCAGCAGCTTACAGGGGCGAGGTACTGAAGCTTTCTTT.

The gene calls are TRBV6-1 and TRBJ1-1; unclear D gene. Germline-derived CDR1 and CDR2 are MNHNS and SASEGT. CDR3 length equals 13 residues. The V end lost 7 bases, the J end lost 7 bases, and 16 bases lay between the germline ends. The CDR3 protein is CASTTRPDGEAFF. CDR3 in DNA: TGTGCCAGCACAACTCGTCCGGATGGTGAAGCTTTCTTT.

CDR3 nucleotide sequence: TGTGCCAGCAGTTACGGGACAGGCAATCAGCCCCAGCATTTT. It yields the protein CASSYGTGNQPQHF. The chain links TRBV6-5 to TRBJ1-5, with 7 bases aligning to TRBD1. With 2 bases clipped from V and 2 bases from J, the junction kept 0 bases outside the gene matches. Germline values: CDR1 MNHEY, CDR2 SVGAGI. The CDR3 is 14 amino acids.

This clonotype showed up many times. The CDR3, as DNA: TGTGCCAGCAGCCAAATGGTTCCGGGACTAGGGGAGACCCAGTACTTC. Amino acids: CASSQMVPGLGETQYF. The chain uses TRBV7-2 and TRBJ2-5; TRBD2 matches 8 bases. Germline CDR1 reads SGHTA; CDR2 reads FQGNSA. CDR3 length: 16 residues. With V trimmed by 5 bases and J by 5 bases, 13 bases remained unmatched. The full variable domain, completed using reference TRBV7-2 and TRBJ2-5, is GAGVSQSPSNKVTEKGKDVELRCDPISGHTALYWYRQSLGQGLEFLIYFQGNSAPDKSGLPSDRFSAERTGGSVSTLTIQRTQQEDSAVYLCASSQMVPGLGETQYFGPGTRLLVL.

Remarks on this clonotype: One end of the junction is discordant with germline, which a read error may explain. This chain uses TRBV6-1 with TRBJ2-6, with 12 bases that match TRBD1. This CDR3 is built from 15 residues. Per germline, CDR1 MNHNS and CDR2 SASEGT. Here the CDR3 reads CASGTGGSGANVPTF. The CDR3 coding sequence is TGTGCCAGTGGGACAGGGGGCTCTGGGGCCAACGTCCCGACTTTC.